This TCR beta chain came from a study of shared clonotypes between healthy human individuals. Input per replicate PCR of unsorted PBMC was roughly 320 ng DNA, corresponding to roughly 28,000 T cell genomes. Libraries were prepared by immunoSEQ multiplex PCR; TCRdb keeps only in-frame clonotypes and omits some of them. The table shows 400,000 to 500,000 clones, with 76% occurring only once. Germline V gene data show CDR1 as SGHTA and CDR2 as FQGNSA. V lost 2 bases, J lost 0 bases, and 7 bases lay in between. The CDR3 length is 14 residues. The sequenced material came from PBMCs. This receptor was obtained from a woman between 35 and 50 years old in good health. Some clones in this sample may be carry-over from other donors' samples. V usage is TRBV7-2 and J usage is TRBJ2-5; no definite D call. The CDR3 reads CASSLKRDQETQYF. In DNA form, the CDR3 reads TGTGCCAGCAGCTTAAAACGGGACCAAGAGACCCAGTACTTC.